This TCR beta chain derives from a study of T cells in Graves' hyperthyroidism and ophthalmopathy. Study-level points and caveats: Blood held most thyroid clonotypes expanded above 0.001 frequency.

This clonotype was observed many times. Its target is unknown. At least 3 on the Clinical Activity Score was recorded for ophthalmopathy patients, who also had NOSPECS grade at least 4 and duration under 3 months. From RNA transcripts, TCR beta CDR3 regions were amplified. During a first-round RT-PCR of the TCR CDR3, the HTBI primer set was used. MiXCR was run by TCRdb on the multiplex PCR reads, yielding one entry per CDR3 protein. This sample has 500,000 to 650,000 distinct CDR3 sequences; roughly a sixth occur once, and the top ten carry 17%. Germline CDR1 GTSNPN, CDR2 SVGIG (reference sequence). The CDR3 totals 13 residues. V lost 3 bases, J lost 2 bases, and 10 bases lay in between.

The clonotype was recovered from a woman aged 18-29 years with Graves' ophthalmopathy. Sequencing used blood. This chain joins TRBV30 and TRBJ1-1; D remains unclear. The CDR3 sequence is CAWRGSANTEAFF. DNA of the CDR3: TGTGCCTGGAGAGGTTCAGCTAACACTGAAGCTTTCTTT.